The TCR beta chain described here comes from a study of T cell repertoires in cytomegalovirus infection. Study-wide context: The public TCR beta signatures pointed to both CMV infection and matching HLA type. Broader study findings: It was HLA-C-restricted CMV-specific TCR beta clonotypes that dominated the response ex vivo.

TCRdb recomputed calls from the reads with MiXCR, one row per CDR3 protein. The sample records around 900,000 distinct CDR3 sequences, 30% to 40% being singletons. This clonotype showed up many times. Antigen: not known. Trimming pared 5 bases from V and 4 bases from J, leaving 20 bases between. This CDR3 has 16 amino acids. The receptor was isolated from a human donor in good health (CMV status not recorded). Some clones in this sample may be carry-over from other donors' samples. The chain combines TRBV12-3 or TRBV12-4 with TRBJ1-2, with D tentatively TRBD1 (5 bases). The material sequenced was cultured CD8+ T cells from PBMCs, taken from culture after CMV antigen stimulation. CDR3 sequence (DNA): TGTGCCAGCAGTAGTTCCCTACACCTTGGGGCCTATGGCTACACCTTC. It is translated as CASSSSLHLGAYGYTF.